These 30 T cell receptor beta chains were all obtained from the same sample, sequenced in a study of T cell responses to AZD1222 COVID-19 vaccine. Method: immunoSEQ multiplex PCR; TCRdb's copy keeps in-frame clones and lacks some. The table lists tens of thousands of clones, roughly four fifths of them singletons. This specimen consisted of peripheral blood, obtained 28 days after the second AZD1222 dose. These receptor sequences come from an adult who received the AZD1222 COVID-19 vaccine.

This clone appeared a few times. The V and J genes are TRBV12-3 or TRBV12-4 and TRBJ2-7; 10 bases map to TRBD1. The CDR3 extends over 13 amino acids. J was trimmed by 6 bases and V by 8 bases; bases with no gene match: 7. The CDR3 reads CASASGTGVEQYF. CDR3 sequence (DNA): TGTGCCAGCGCATCCGGGACAGGGGTCGAGCAGTACTTC.

Here the CDR3 DNA reads TGCAGCGTTGTTCCGGAGGGGATTGGCGAGCAGTACTTC. Translation gives CSVVPEGIGEQYF. The chain couples TRBV29-1 to TRBJ2-7; D is possibly TRBD2 (6 bases). The CDR3 contains 13 residues. Trimming left V 4 bases short and J 6 bases short, with 16 bases between. Germline V CDR1 and CDR2: SQVTM, ANQGSEA.

The CDR3 coding sequence is TGTGCCAGCACCCCGGGCAGCCGTAATGAAAAACTGTTTTTT. Translating it yields CASTPGSRNEKLFF. The rearrangement links TRBV28 to TRBJ1-4; no firm D call. Trimming stripped 7 bases from V and 4 bases from J, with 13 bases between. CDR1 is MDHEN, CDR2 SYDVKM, per germline. The CDR3 consists of 14 residues.

The chain links TRBV6-5 to TRBJ2-1; D is unresolved. The ends were cut back, 0 bases at V and 2 bases at J, with 8 bases in the middle. The CDR3 length is 15 residues. The germline V gene encodes CDR1 MNHEY and CDR2 SVGAGI. CDR3 in DNA: TGTGCCAGCAGTTACTCGGCCCTTACCTACAATGAGCAGTTCTTC. It encodes CASSYSALTYNEQFF.

The chain links TRBV6-2 or TRBV6-3 to TRBJ1-5; 7 nucleotides match TRBD1. V shed 6 bases and J 3 bases; nucleotides not matched to a gene: 5. The CDR3 sequence is 14 residues long. The germline CDR1 and CDR2 sequences are MNHEY and SVGEGT. CDR3 amino acids: CASRPGQVNQPQHF. The CDR3 DNA is TGTGCCAGCAGGCCTGGACAGGTCAATCAGCCCCAGCATTTT.

The chain combines TRBV29-1 with TRBJ1-1; D gene uncertain. Looked up from germline, CDR1 is SQVTM and CDR2 is ANQGSEA. This CDR3 has 10 residues. Trimming removed 7 bases from V and 1 base from J, with 4 bases in between. The CDR3 loop reads CSAGNTEAFF. CDR3 nucleotides: TGCAGCGCTGGGAACACTGAAGCTTTCTTT.

This chain uses TRBV2 with TRBJ2-3; tentative D call: TRBD1 (7 bases). There are 16 residues in the CDR3. With 4 bases removed from V and 4 bases from J, the gap between germline ends came to 18 bases. Germline V gene data show CDR1 as SNHLY and CDR2 as FYNNEI. CDR3 nucleotide sequence: TGTGCCAGCAGTGTTCCGGCAGGGGGGAAATCAGATACGCAGTATTTT. Translation gives CASSVPAGGKSDTQYF.

This clone has a handful of counts. V and J are TRBV2 and TRBJ1-1; D unresolved. V lost 7 bases and J 0 bases, leaving 3 bases between the germline ends. Germline assignment: CDR1 SNHLY and CDR2 FYNNEI. The CDR3 runs 11 residues. CDR3 coding DNA: TGTGCCAGCACCCTGAACACTGAAGCTTTCTTT. Translated: CASTLNTEAFF.

This chain links TRBV6-2 or TRBV6-3 with TRBJ2-7; 7 bases are a match to TRBD1. Losses at the gene ends were 5 bases for V and 5 bases for J; bases not matched to a gene: 9. The CDR3 has 14 amino acids. Germline lookup yields CDR1 MNHEY and CDR2 SVGEGT. CDR3 protein: CASSKGQPRDEQYF. For the CDR3, the DNA is TGTGCCAGCAGTAAGGGACAGCCTAGGGACGAGCAGTACTTC.

V gene TRBV20-1 combines with J gene TRBJ2-7; TRBD1 agrees at 8 bases. CDR3 length equals 14 residues. Per the germline V gene, CDR1 is DFQATT and CDR2 is SNEGSKA (reference sequence). J gave up 4 bases and V 3 bases, and 8 bases lay outside the gene matches. CDR3 protein: CSASGTGGKYEQYF. Here the CDR3 DNA reads TGCAGTGCTAGTGGAACAGGGGGAAAGTACGAGCAGTACTTC.

The chain employs TRBV28 and TRBJ1-4; 12 bases agree with TRBD1. Per the germline V gene, CDR1 is MDHEN and CDR2 is SYDVKM. V shed 5 bases, J shed 8 bases, and the junction held 6 bases outside the gene matches. This CDR3 comprises 15 residues. For the CDR3, the DNA is TGTGCCAGCAGTCCCCTCGGGACAGGGGGCGAAAAACTGTTTTTT. This encodes CASSPLGTGGEKLFF. Filled out from reference TRBV28 and TRBJ1-4, the complete variable domain reads DVKVTQSSRYLVKRTGEKVFLECVQDMDHENMFWYRQDPGLGLRLIYFSYDVKMKEKGDIPEGYSVSREKKERFSLILESASTNQTSMYLCASSPLGTGGEKLFFGSGTQLSVL.

The chain joins TRBV10-2 to TRBJ2-2; no clear D. V was clipped by 4 bases and J by 0 bases, with 6 bases between them. The length of the CDR3 is 14 residues. Per germline, CDR1 WSHSY and CDR2 SAAADI. DNA of the CDR3: TGCGCCAGCAGTGGGGGAACGAACACCGGGGAGCTGTTTTTT. Amino acid sequence: CASSGGTNTGELFF.

The V gene is TRBV29-1, the J gene TRBJ1-1; D ambiguous. This CDR3 is built from 12 residues. Germline values: CDR1 SQVTM, CDR2 ANQGSEA. V gave up 5 bases and J gave up 4 bases, with 11 bases separating them. CDR3 amino acids: CSVKFAGTEAFF. DNA for the CDR3: TGCAGCGTTAAGTTTGCTGGCACTGAAGCTTTCTTT. The full variable domain, in which reference TRBV29-1 and TRBJ1-1 provide the parts outside the CDR3, is SAVISQKPSRDICQRGTSLTIQCQVDSQVTMMFWYRQQPGQSLTLIATANQGSEATYESGFVIDKFPISRPNLTFSTLTVSNMSPEDSSIYLCSVKFAGTEAFFGQGTRLTVV.

The chain links TRBV29-1 to TRBJ2-7; D remains unclear. Trimming took off 4 bases at V and 0 bases at J, with 10 bases between the two ends. The V gene's germline CDR1 is SQVTM and CDR2 ANQGSEA. This CDR3 has 13 amino acids. CDR3 DNA sequence: TGCAGCGTTGTGCCAAGCGACTCCTACGAGCAGTACTTC. This encodes CSVVPSDSYEQYF.

The chain links TRBV9 to TRBJ2-7; 13 bases are a match to TRBD2. The germline V gene has CDR1 SGDLS and CDR2 YYNGEE. Trimming removed 2 bases from V and 3 bases from J; junction bases left unmatched: 2. This CDR3 contains 15 residues. CDR3 nucleotide sequence: TGTGCCAGCAGCGTTGGACTAGCGGGAGACTACGAGCAGTACTTC. It specifies CASSVGLAGDYEQYF.

The chain combines TRBV11-2 with TRBJ2-5, with D possibly TRBD1 on 5 matching bases. The germline V and J ends were trimmed by 2 bases and 4 bases, with 14 bases remaining between them. The CDR3 totals 15 residues. Germline V gene data show CDR1 as SGHAT and CDR2 as FQNNGV. The CDR3 loop reads CASSLYERQGETQYF. CDR3 nucleotides: TGTGCCAGCAGCTTATACGAGCGTCAGGGAGAGACCCAGTACTTC.

V usage is TRBV13 and J usage is TRBJ2-7; TRBD2 agrees at 12 bases. The CDR3 is made up of 15 amino acids. Per germline, CDR1 PRHDT and CDR2 FYEKMQ (reference sequence). The V gene end was trimmed by 5 bases and the J gene end by 7 bases; junction bases not matched to a gene: 9. As DNA, the CDR3 is TGTGCCAGCAGCCCCAGACTAGCGGGAGAGGGAGAGCAGTACTTC. This sequence encodes CASSPRLAGEGEQYF.

The genes are TRBV6-2 or TRBV6-3 and TRBJ2-7; 7 bases fit TRBD1. Looked up from germline, CDR1 is MNHEY and CDR2 is SVGEGT. With 5 bases clipped from V and 0 bases from J, the junction kept 7 bases outside the gene matches. The CDR3 contains 15 residues. The CDR3 nucleotides are TGTGCCAGCAGTCCCGGGACAGAAATCTCCTACGAGCAGTACTTC. It codes for CASSPGTEISYEQYF.

The CDR3 region has the DNA TGTGCCAGCAGTTACTCCAGGGATGGCACTGAAGCTTTCTTT. It specifies CASSYSRDGTEAFF. The chain links TRBV6-5 to TRBJ1-1; TRBD1 is a possible D gene (5 bases). The germline CDR1 and CDR2 sequences are MNHEY and SVGAGI. V lost 0 bases to trimming and J lost 4 bases, with 9 bases between them. The CDR3 totals 14 residues.

The chain has TRBV6-5 and TRBJ2-7, with TRBD1 as a possible D gene (6 bases). The CDR3 runs 15 residues. Germline CDR1 and CDR2: MNHEY and SVGAGI. V was shortened by 6 bases and J by 4 bases, with 19 bases between the two germline ends. The CDR3 nucleotides read TGTGCCAGCAGCCTACAGGGTTCCAGGGGATACGAGCAGTACTTC. It codes for CASSLQGSRGYEQYF.

This chain joins TRBV13 and TRBJ2-7; TRBD2 aligns across 14 bases. With 5 bases clipped from V and 4 bases from J, the junction kept 4 bases outside the gene matches. Germline loops: CDR1 PRHDT, CDR2 FYEKMQ (reference sequence). The CDR3 is 15 residues long. This CDR3 reads CASSQGTSGRYEQYF. CDR3 bases: TGTGCCAGCAGCCAGGGGACTAGCGGGAGATACGAGCAGTACTTC.

This sequence joins TRBV24-1 and TRBJ2-1, with 7 bases that match TRBD1. Germline values: CDR1 KGHDR, CDR2 SFDVKD. This CDR3 spans 15 amino acids. The V gene end was trimmed by 3 bases and the J gene end by 0 bases; junction bases not matched to a gene: 1. Written as DNA, the CDR3 is TGTGCCACCAGTGATGGGGACAGCTCCTACAATGAGCAGTTCTTC. It encodes CATSDGDSSYNEQFF.

This chain's CDR3 is CASSLGGLEKLFF. CDR3 nucleotide sequence: TGTGCCAGCAGCTTAGGGGGGCTGGAAAAACTGTTTTTT. The V call is TRBV11-2, the J call TRBJ1-4; D is possibly TRBD1 (6 bases). V gave up 1 base and J gave up 8 bases, with 8 bases separating them. The length of the CDR3 is 13 residues. The germline CDR1 and CDR2 sequences are SGHAT and FQNNGV.

This clone appeared a few times. The chain uses TRBV2 and TRBJ1-1; D gene ambiguous. The CDR3 spans 12 residues. Trimming removed 7 bases from V and 4 bases from J, with 10 bases in between. Germline V gene data show CDR1 as SNHLY and CDR2 as FYNNEI. The CDR3 protein is CASKFRGTEAFF. The CDR3 DNA sequence: TGTGCCAGCAAGTTTCGGGGCACTGAAGCTTTCTTT.

The CDR3 nucleotides are TGTGCCACCAGTGAGAGGGACTACGAACAGCCCCAGCATTTT. It encodes CATSERDYEQPQHF. J is TRBJ1-5 and V is TRBV24-1, with D perhaps TRBD1 (5 bases). The CDR3 is 14 residues long. Per germline, CDR1 KGHDR and CDR2 SFDVKD. Trimming left V 4 bases short and J 7 bases short, with 13 bases between.

The rearrangement links TRBV7-2 to TRBJ2-7; 9 bases are shared with TRBD1. Germline V lookup: CDR1 SGHTA, CDR2 FQGNSA. There are 14 residues in the CDR3. The J segment lost 4 bases and the V segment lost 5 bases, leaving 6 bases of the junction unmatched. CDR3 DNA: TGTGCCAGCAGCCAGGACAGGGGATTATACGAGCAGTACTTC. Protein sequence: CASSQDRGLYEQYF.

The V call is TRBV6-5, the J call TRBJ2-7, with 10 bases fitting TRBD1. The J segment lost 4 bases and the V segment lost 6 bases, leaving 3 bases of the junction unmatched. Germline loops: CDR1 MNHEY, CDR2 SVGAGI. The CDR3 length is 13 residues. The CDR3 protein is CASSRDRGYEQYF. The CDR3, as DNA: TGTGCCAGCAGCCGGGACAGGGGTTACGAGCAGTACTTC.

This clone has a single count. The V gene is TRBV14, the J gene TRBJ2-1; TRBD2 matches 13 bases. This CDR3 contains 16 residues. Unmatched junction bases numbered 2, after V lost 5 bases and J lost 1 base. The V gene's germline CDR1 is SGHDN and CDR2 FVKESK. CDR3 nucleotides: TGTGCCAGCAGCTGGACTAGCGGGAGATCCTACAATGAGCAGTTCTTC. Translation: CASSWTSGRSYNEQFF.

The chain is built from TRBV19 and TRBJ2-1, with D perhaps being TRBD1 or TRBD2 (5 bases each). Per the germline V gene, CDR1 is LNHDA and CDR2 is SQIVND (reference sequence). The CDR3 consists of 12 residues. V was cut by 11 bases and J by 6 bases, with 14 bases left in between. This CDR3 is CAAGWGSNEQFF. As DNA, the CDR3 is TGTGCCGCGGGCTGGGGCAGCAATGAGCAGTTCTTC.

This clone has only a few counts. The chain couples TRBV2 to TRBJ1-5; a possible D gene is TRBD1 (5 bases). CDR3 size: 13 residues. The V end lost 0 bases, the J end lost 7 bases, and 7 bases lay between the germline ends. Per germline, CDR1 SNHLY and CDR2 FYNNEI. DNA for the CDR3: TGTGCCAGCAGTGAAGCCAGGGACCAGCCCCAGCATTTT. Protein sequence: CASSEARDQPQHF.